Described below is a single T cell receptor (beta chain) sequence and its context. Its antigen is not known. CDR3 length: 15 residues. Germline V gene sequence: CDR1 MNHNY, CDR2 SVGAGI (reference sequence). Losses at the gene ends were 4 bases for V and 5 bases for J; bases not matched to a gene: 9. This entry is derived from a study of cytomegalovirus exposure and HLA in healthy donors. Overall study results and limits: Analysis was carried out at a later point, and it linked a missense DCLRE1C variant to TCR beta V- and J-gene trimming. In a later analysis, a genetic analysis reported fewer productive-TCR N-insertions in an Asian-associated ancestry cluster than the cohort average. Presence/absence analyses assumed roughly uniform sequencing depth across donors.

The PCR contained 60 Vbeta and 13 Jbeta primers. Assay used: immunoSEQ multiplex PCR; TCRdb lists only in-frame clones, some missing. The sample carries 150,000 to 200,000 clones, more than 75% recorded once. This clonotype was sampled from a woman aged 18-30 years in good health and CMV-seronegative. The V call is TRBV6-6, the J call TRBJ1-1; 8 bases fit TRBD1. Sample: PBMCs. The DNA of the CDR3 is TGTGCCAGCAGTTCCCCCGTACAGGGGGTTACTGAAGCTTTCTTT. As protein: CASSSPVQGVTEAFF.